Here is one TCR beta chain with its context. CDR3 size: 15 residues. The germline V gene has CDR1 LNHDA and CDR2 SQIVND (reference sequence). The V gene end was trimmed by 1 base and the J gene end by 3 bases; junction bases not matched to a gene: 6. The data belong to a study of technical replicates of blood from a handful of donors. Clones were sequenced by immunoSEQ multiplex PCR, and TCRdb holds only the in-frame ones, with some missing. This sample has about 80,000 clones, with about 91% found just once. The sample taken for sequencing was T cells isolated from PBMCs. V is TRBV19 and J is TRBJ2-7, with 7 nucleotides matching TRBD2. The receptor's source is a human donor in good health. Here the CDR3 reads CASSIAWTSLYEQYF. DNA of the CDR3: TGTGCCAGTAGTATAGCTTGGACTAGTCTCTACGAGCAGTACTTC.